This entry lists 12 T cell receptor beta chains sequenced from one sample in a study of technical replicates of blood from a handful of donors. Generated by immunoSEQ multiplex PCR, the TCRdb table keeps only in-frame clones and is missing some. The sample contains about 80,000 clones, 89% of which appear only once. Sequencing used T cells isolated from PBMCs. All receptors derive from a human donor in good health.

The rearrangement links TRBV19 to TRBJ2-7; 10 bases fit TRBD2. The ends lost 7 bases at V and 2 bases at J; junction bases unmatched: 8. From germline, CDR1 is LNHDA and CDR2 SQIVND (reference sequence). This CDR3 has 15 amino acids. The CDR3 DNA follows: TGTGCCAGTACCCCTCAAGCGGGAGGGACCTACGAGCAGTACTTC. It yields the protein CASTPQAGGTYEQYF.

The V and J genes are TRBV5-1 and TRBJ1-1; 7 bases agree with TRBD1. Germline V gene sequence: CDR1 SGHRS, CDR2 YFSETQ. J lost 0 bases, V lost 4 bases, and 12 bases had no gene match. The CDR3 is 17 residues long. CDR3 in DNA: TGCGCCAGCAGCAGCCGAGAGACAGGGTCCTTGAACACTGAAGCTTTCTTT. Residues: CASSSRETGSLNTEAFF.

This chain joins TRBV6-1 and TRBJ2-5, with a tentative D call TRBD2 (7 bases). Germline CDR1 is MNHNS and CDR2 is SASEGT. Between the trimmed V and J ends, which lost 3 bases and 5 bases, there was a span of 13 bases. The CDR3 sequence is 14 residues long. As DNA, the CDR3 is TGTGCCAGCAGTGACGCGGGGGCGCGGGAGACCCAGTACTTC. Protein: CASSDAGARETQYF.

The CDR3 is CASTETGSSYNEQFF. The CDR3 nucleotides are TGTGCCAGCACAGAAACAGGGAGCTCCTACAATGAGCAGTTCTTC. The chain joins TRBV6-1 to TRBJ2-1; D might be TRBD1 (6 bases). Trimming took 7 bases from V and 0 from J, leaving 13 bases between them. Germline assignment: CDR1 MNHNS and CDR2 SASEGT. The CDR3 is 15 residues long.

This chain links TRBV28 with TRBJ2-1, with TRBD2 matching 10 bases. The length of the CDR3 is 16 residues. Germline V gene data show CDR1 as MDHEN and CDR2 as SYDVKM. V lost 5 bases, J lost 8 bases, and 12 bases stayed unmatched. The DNA of the CDR3 is TGTGCCAGCAGTATTACCAGTCTAGCGGGAGAGGATGAGCAGTTCTTC. Protein product: CASSITSLAGEDEQFF. Full variable domain (outside the CDR3, taken from reference TRBV28 and TRBJ2-1): DVKVTQSSRYLVKRTGEKVFLECVQDMDHENMFWYRQDPGLGLRLIYFSYDVKMKEKGDIPEGYSVSREKKERFSLILESASTNQTSMYLCASSITSLAGEDEQFFGPGTRLTVL.

V gene TRBV27 combines with J gene TRBJ1-5; D might be TRBD1 (6 bases). The CDR3 runs 15 residues. Germline CDR1 and CDR2: MNHEY and SMNVEV (reference sequence). V dropped 5 bases and J dropped 6 bases, with 17 bases sitting between them. CDR3 loop: CASSEAGGAFQPQHF. The CDR3, as DNA: TGTGCCAGCAGTGAGGCGGGGGGGGCTTTTCAGCCCCAGCATTTT.

The rearrangement joins TRBV15 to TRBJ2-1; D unclear. Trimming stripped 1 base from V and 2 bases from J, with 12 bases between. This CDR3 is 16 amino acids long. CDR1 is LNHNV and CDR2 is YYDKDF in the germline V gene (reference sequence). The CDR3 sequence: CATSRVPGLTYNEQFF. The CDR3 DNA reads TGTGCCACCAGCAGAGTGCCGGGTTTGACCTACAATGAGCAGTTCTTC.

This chain uses TRBV5-1 with TRBJ1-1; D gene unclear. Germline V lookup: CDR1 SGHRS, CDR2 YFSETQ. Trimming left V 2 bases short and J 1 base short, with 9 bases between. The CDR3 covers 14 residues. CDR3 sequence: CASSFRPGNTEAFF. The CDR3 DNA reads as TGCGCCAGCAGCTTCAGGCCAGGGAACACTGAAGCTTTCTTT.

This chain links TRBV19 with TRBJ2-3; D gene uncertain. The germline V gene has CDR1 LNHDA and CDR2 SQIVND (reference sequence). With 6 bases removed from V and 3 bases from J, the gap between germline ends came to 13 bases. The CDR3 is 14 residues long. This CDR3 is CASRSRLMTDTQYF. CDR3 DNA: TGTGCCAGTAGGTCGCGACTTATGACAGATACGCAGTATTTT.

The rearrangement links TRBV4-3 to TRBJ2-1; D gene unclear. This CDR3 is 16 amino acids long. Germline CDR1 is LGHNA and CDR2 is YSLEER. V was pared by 2 bases and J by 4 bases, with 15 bases between. The DNA of the CDR3 is TGCGCCAGCAGCCAATTATCTCGGGTCTCTTACAATGAGCAGTTCTTC. It is translated as CASSQLSRVSYNEQFF.

The chain carries TRBV28 and TRBJ2-3, with 9 nucleotides matching TRBD2. The germline CDR1 and CDR2 sequences are MDHEN and SYDVKM. CDR3 length equals 18 residues. Losses at the gene ends were 3 bases for V and 5 bases for J; bases not matched to a gene: 15. The CDR3 nucleotides read TGTGCCAGCAGTTTTCACCTTGGGCTAGCGGGAAGTGTAGATACGCAGTATTTT. Translation: CASSFHLGLAGSVDTQYF. Based on the CDR3 plus reference TRBV28 and TRBJ2-3, the full variable domain is DVKVTQSSRYLVKRTGEKVFLECVQDMDHENMFWYRQDPGLGLRLIYFSYDVKMKEKGDIPEGYSVSREKKERFSLILESASTNQTSMYLCASSFHLGLAGSVDTQYFGPGTRLTVL.

The CDR3 DNA reads TGTGCCAGCAGTTGGACAGGGGAGACCCAGTACTTC. This translates into CASSWTGETQYF. The J gene is TRBJ2-5, the V gene TRBV11-2; 8 bases fit TRBD1. Unmatched junction bases numbered 2, after V lost 6 bases and J lost 5 bases. This CDR3 region has 12 residues. Germline V lookup: CDR1 SGHAT, CDR2 FQNNGV.